This section outlines one TCR beta chain sequence together with its context. Repertoires were generated with immunoSEQ multiplex PCR, while TCRdb's copy carries only in-frame clones and drops some. This sample has about 2,500,000 clones, with approximately 90% found just once. The data derive from a study of shared clonotypes between healthy human individuals. CDR1 and CDR2 (germline): MNHNS, SASEGT. This CDR3 region has 15 residues. V was cut by 0 bases and J by 4 bases, with 10 bases left in between. The clonotype comes from a man younger than 35 in good health. V gene TRBV6-1 combines with J gene TRBJ2-1; D call uncertain. Sequenced: naive CD4+ T cells sorted from blood. This sample's subset: CD45RA+ positively selected. The chain's CDR3 is CASSEATLGYNEQFF. The DNA for the CDR3 is TGTGCCAGCAGTGAAGCAACCCTAGGATACAATGAGCAGTTCTTC.